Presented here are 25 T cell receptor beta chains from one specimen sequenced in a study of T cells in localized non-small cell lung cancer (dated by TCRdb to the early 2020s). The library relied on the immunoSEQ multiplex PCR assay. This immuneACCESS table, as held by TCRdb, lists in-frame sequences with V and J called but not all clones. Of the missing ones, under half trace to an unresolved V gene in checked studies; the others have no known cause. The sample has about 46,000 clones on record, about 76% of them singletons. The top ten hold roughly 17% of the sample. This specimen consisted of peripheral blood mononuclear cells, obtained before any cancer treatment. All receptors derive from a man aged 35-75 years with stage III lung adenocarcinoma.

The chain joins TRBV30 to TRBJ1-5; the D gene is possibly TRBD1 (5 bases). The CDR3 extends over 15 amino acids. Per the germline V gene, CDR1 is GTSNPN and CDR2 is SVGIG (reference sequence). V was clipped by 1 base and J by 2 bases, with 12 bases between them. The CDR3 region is CAWSAAGGGNQPQHF. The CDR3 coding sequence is TGTGCCTGGAGTGCAGCGGGGGGGGGCAATCAGCCCCAGCATTTT.

The CDR3 loop is CASSLWTGLNTEAFF. CDR3 sequence (DNA): TGTGCCAGCAGCTTGTGGACAGGCTTGAACACTGAAGCTTTCTTT. This chain connects TRBV5-4 to TRBJ1-1; 7 nucleotides line up with TRBD1. V shed 1 base, J shed 0 bases, and the junction held 3 bases outside the gene matches. This CDR3 contains 15 residues. CDR1 is SGHNT and CDR2 is YYREEE in the germline V gene (reference sequence). The full variable domain, its missing parts supplied by reference TRBV5-4 and TRBJ1-1, is ETGVTQSPTHLIKTRGQQVTLRCSSQSGHNTVSWYQQALGQGPQFIFQYYREEENGRGNFPPRFSGLQFPNYSSELNVNALELDDSALYLCASSLWTGLNTEAFFGQGTRLTVV.

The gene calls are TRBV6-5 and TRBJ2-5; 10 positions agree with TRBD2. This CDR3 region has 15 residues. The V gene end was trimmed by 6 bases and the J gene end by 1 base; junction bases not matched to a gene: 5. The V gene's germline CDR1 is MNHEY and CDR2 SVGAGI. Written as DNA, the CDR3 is TGTGCCAGCAGCCAAGAGCGGGGGGGCCAAGAGACCCAGTACTTC. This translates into CASSQERGGQETQYF.

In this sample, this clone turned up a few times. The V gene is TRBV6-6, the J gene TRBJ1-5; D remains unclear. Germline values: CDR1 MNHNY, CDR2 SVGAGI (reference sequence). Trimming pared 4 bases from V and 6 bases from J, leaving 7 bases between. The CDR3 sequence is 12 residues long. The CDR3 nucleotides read TGTGCCAGCAGTTTCGTGGGTCAGCCCCAGCATTTT. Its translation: CASSFVGQPQHF.

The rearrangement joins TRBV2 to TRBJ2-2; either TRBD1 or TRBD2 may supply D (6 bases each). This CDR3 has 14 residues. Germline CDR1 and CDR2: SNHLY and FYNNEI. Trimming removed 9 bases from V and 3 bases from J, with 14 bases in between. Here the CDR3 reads CAREAGEDTGELFF. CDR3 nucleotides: TGTGCCAGGGAGGCAGGGGAGGACACCGGGGAGCTGTTTTTT.

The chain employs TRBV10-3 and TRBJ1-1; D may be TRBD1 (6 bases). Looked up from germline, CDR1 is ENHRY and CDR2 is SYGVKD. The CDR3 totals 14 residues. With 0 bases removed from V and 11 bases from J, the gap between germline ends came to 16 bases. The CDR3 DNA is TGTGCCATCAGTGAGTCCGGGGGGCTTGTGGGGGCTTTCTTT. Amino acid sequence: CAISESGGLVGAFF.

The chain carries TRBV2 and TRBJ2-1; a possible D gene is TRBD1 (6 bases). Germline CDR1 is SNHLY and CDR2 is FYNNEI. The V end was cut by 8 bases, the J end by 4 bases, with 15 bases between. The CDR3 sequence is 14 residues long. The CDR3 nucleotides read TGTGCCAGCTCACCGCCCGACAGGTACAATGAGCAGTTCTTC. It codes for CASSPPDRYNEQFF.

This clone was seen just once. The CDR3 nucleotides are TGTGCCAGCAGCTCCGGATCGAGGGGGGCTGAAGCTTTCTTT. Residues: CASSSGSRGAEAFF. The gene calls are TRBV7-2 and TRBJ1-1; TRBD1 might be the D (6 bases). The CDR3 totals 14 residues. Germline V gives CDR1 SGHTA, CDR2 FQGNSA. The V end lost 4 bases, the J end lost 6 bases, and 15 bases lay between the germline ends.

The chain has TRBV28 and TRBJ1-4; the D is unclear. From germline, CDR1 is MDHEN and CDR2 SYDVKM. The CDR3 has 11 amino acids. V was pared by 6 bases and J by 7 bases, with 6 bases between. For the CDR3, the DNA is TGTGCCAGCAGAGACATTGAAAAACTGTTTTTT. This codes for CASRDIEKLFF.

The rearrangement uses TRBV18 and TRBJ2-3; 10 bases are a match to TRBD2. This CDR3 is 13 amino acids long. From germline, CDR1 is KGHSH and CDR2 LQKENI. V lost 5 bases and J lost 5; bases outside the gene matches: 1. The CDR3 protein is CASSRTSGDTQYF. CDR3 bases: TGTGCCAGCTCAAGGACTAGCGGAGATACGCAGTATTTT.

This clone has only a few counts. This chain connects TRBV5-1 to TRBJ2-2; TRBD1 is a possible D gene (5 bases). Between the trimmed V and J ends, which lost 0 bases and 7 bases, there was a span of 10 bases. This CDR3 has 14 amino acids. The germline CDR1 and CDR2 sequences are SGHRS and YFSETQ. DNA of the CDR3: TGCGCCAGCAGCTTGGCACAGGTGGTCGGGGAGCTGTTTTTT. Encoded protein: CASSLAQVVGELFF.

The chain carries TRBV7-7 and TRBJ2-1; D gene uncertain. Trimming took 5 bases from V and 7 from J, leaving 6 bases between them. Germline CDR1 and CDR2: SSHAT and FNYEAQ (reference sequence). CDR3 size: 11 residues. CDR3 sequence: CASSQGNEQFF. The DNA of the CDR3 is TGTGCCAGCAGCCAAGGAAATGAGCAGTTCTTC.

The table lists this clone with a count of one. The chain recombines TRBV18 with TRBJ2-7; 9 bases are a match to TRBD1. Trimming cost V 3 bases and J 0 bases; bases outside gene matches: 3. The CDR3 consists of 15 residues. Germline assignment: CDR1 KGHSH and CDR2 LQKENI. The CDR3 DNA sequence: TGTGCCAGCTCACCGGGACAGGGAAGCTCCTACGAGCAGTACTTC. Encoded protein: CASSPGQGSSYEQYF.

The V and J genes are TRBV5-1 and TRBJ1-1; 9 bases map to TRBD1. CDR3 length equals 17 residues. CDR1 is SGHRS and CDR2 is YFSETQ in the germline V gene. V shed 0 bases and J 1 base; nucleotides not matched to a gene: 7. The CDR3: CASSLDGQGTWNTEAFF. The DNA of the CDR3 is TGCGCCAGCAGCTTGGATGGACAGGGGACTTGGAACACTGAAGCTTTCTTT.

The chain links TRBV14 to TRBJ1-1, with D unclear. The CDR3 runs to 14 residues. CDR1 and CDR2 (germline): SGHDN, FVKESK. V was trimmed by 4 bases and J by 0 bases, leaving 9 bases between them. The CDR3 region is CASSRSAVNTEAFF. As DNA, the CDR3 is TGTGCCAGCAGCCGCTCCGCCGTGAACACTGAAGCTTTCTTT.

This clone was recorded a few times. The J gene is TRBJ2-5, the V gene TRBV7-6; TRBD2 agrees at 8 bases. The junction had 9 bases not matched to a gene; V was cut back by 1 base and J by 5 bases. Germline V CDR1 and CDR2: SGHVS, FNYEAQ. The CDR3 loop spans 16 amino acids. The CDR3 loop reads CASSLVGAGGGETQYF. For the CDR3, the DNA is TGTGCCAGCAGCTTAGTCGGTGCGGGGGGCGGGGAGACCCAGTACTTC.

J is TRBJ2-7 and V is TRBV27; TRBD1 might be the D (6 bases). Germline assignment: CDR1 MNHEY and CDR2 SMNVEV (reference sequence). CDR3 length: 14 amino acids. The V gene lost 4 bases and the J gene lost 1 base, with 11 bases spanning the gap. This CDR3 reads CASSSQTGSYEQYF. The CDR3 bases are TGTGCCAGCAGTTCTCAGACAGGTTCCTACGAGCAGTACTTC.

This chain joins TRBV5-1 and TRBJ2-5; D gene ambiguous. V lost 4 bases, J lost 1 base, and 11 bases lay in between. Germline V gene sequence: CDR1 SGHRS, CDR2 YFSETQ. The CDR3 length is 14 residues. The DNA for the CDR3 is TGCGCCAGCAGCCCTCAGTCCTTCCAAGAGACCCAGTACTTC. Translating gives CASSPQSFQETQYF.

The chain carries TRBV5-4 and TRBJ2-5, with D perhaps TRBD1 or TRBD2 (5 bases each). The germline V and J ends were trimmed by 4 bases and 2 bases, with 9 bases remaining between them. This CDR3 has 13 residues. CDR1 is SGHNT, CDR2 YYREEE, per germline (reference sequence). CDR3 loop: CASSRDQQETQYF. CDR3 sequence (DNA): TGTGCCAGCAGCCGGGACCAACAAGAGACCCAGTACTTC.

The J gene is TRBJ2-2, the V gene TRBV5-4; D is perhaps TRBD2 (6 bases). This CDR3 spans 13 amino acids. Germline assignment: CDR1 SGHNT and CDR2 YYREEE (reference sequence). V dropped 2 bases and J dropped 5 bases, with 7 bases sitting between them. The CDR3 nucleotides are TGTGCCAGCAGCTTTGGGACTACCGGGGAGCTGTTTTTT. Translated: CASSFGTTGELFF.

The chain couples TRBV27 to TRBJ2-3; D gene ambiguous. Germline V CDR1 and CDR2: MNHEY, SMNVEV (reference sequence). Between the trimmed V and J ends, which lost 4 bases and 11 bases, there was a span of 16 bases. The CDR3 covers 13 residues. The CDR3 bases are TGTGCCAGCAGTTCCTCACCCCCTATTAAGCAGTATTTT. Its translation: CASSSSPPIKQYF.

Here the CDR3 reads CASSDSDEKNTEAFF. The CDR3 DNA reads TGTGCCAGCAGTGATTCGGACGAGAAGAACACTGAAGCTTTCTTT. This chain joins TRBV2 and TRBJ1-1; D is undetermined. The CDR3 length is 15 residues. V was cut by 3 bases and J by 1 base, with 12 bases left in between. CDR1 is SNHLY and CDR2 is FYNNEI in the germline V gene. The entire variable domain, with the rest obtained from reference TRBV2 and TRBJ1-1, is as follows: EPEVTQTPSHQVTQMGQEVILRCVPISNHLYFYWYRQILGQKVEFLVSFYNNEISEKSEIFDDQFSVERPDGSNFTLKIRSTKLEDSAMYFCASSDSDEKNTEAFFGQGTRLTVV.

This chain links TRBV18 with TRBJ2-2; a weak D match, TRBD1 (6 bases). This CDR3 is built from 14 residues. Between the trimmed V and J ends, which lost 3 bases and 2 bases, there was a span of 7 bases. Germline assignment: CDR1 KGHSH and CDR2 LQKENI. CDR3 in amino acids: CASSPGQNTGELFF. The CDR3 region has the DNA TGTGCCAGCTCACCGGGACAAAACACCGGGGAGCTGTTTTTT.

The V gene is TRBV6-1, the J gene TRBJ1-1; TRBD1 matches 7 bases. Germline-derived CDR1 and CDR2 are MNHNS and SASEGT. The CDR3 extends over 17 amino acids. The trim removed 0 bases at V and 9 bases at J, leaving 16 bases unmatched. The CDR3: CASSEAPYTGVSSQAFF. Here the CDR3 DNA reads TGTGCCAGCAGTGAAGCACCCTACACAGGGGTTTCCAGTCAAGCTTTCTTT.

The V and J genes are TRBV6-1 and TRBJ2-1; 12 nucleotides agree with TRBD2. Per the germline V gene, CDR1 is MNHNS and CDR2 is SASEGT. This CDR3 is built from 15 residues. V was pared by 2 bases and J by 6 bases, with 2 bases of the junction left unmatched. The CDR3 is CASSESSGGANEQFF. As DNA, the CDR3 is TGTGCCAGCAGTGAATCTAGCGGGGGGGCCAATGAGCAGTTCTTC.